These 13 T cell receptor beta chains originate from one sample sequenced in a study of cytomegalovirus exposure and HLA in healthy donors. Clones were sequenced by immunoSEQ multiplex PCR, and TCRdb holds only the in-frame ones, with some missing. The sample carries roughly 330,000 clones, roughly 87% recorded once. Sequencing was done on a sample of PBMCs. All receptors come from a woman in her thirties in good health and CMV-seropositive.

To note about this clone: The sample holds other DNA sequences that translate to the same CDR3. The CDR3 DNA sequence: TGCGCCAGCAGCTTGGGAGGGGTGCAAGAGACCCAGTACTTC. Protein sequence: CASSLGGVQETQYF. The chain links TRBV5-1 to TRBJ2-5, with D perhaps matching TRBD1 or TRBD2 (5 bases each). The CDR3 is made up of 14 amino acids. Germline assignment: CDR1 SGHRS and CDR2 YFSETQ. V was pared by 0 bases and J by 2 bases, with 8 bases between.

V gene TRBV4-2 combines with J gene TRBJ2-1; D is perhaps TRBD2 (6 bases). Looked up from germline, CDR1 is LGHNA and CDR2 is YNFKEQ. The CDR3 spans 18 residues. The V end was cut by 3 bases, the J end by 4 bases, with 22 bases between. The DNA for the CDR3 is TGTGCCAGCAGCCACGATCTTAGCGGCCCCAGCCCTTACAATGAGCAGTTCTTC. Protein product: CASSHDLSGPSPYNEQFF.

The rearrangement joins TRBV29-1 to TRBJ1-2; perhaps TRBD1 as D (5 bases). Germline loops: CDR1 SQVTM, CDR2 ANQGSEA. The V end lost 5 bases, the J end lost 0 bases, and 19 bases lay between the germline ends. This CDR3 spans 16 amino acids. For the CDR3, the DNA is TGCAGCGTTAGCGGGGCCAACCCTGGAGCTAACTATGGCTACACCTTC. This sequence encodes CSVSGANPGANYGYTF.

The rearrangement uses TRBV29-1 and TRBJ2-5; no reliable D call. The CDR3 sequence is 14 residues long. V was clipped by 0 bases and J by 1 base, with 9 bases between them. Germline CDR1 SQVTM, CDR2 ANQGSEA. CDR3 DNA: TGCAGCGTTGAAGATTTCGGAGTCCAAGAGACCCAGTACTTC. Protein sequence: CSVEDFGVQETQYF. The full variable domain, completed using reference TRBV29-1 and TRBJ2-5, is SAVISQKPSRDICQRGTSLTIQCQVDSQVTMMFWYRQQPGQSLTLIATANQGSEATYESGFVIDKFPISRPNLTFSTLTVSNMSPEDSSIYLCSVEDFGVQETQYFGPGTRLLVL.

The chain combines TRBV4-3 with TRBJ2-7; weak D call: TRBD1 (6 bases). Between the trimmed V and J ends, which lost 0 bases and 2 bases, there was a span of 11 bases. The CDR3 totals 15 residues. In germline, CDR1 is LGHNA, CDR2 YSLEER. CDR3 DNA: TGCGCCAGCAGCCAAGATAGGACAGTTGCCTACGAGCAGTACTTC. The encoded protein is CASSQDRTVAYEQYF.

The V gene is TRBV11-2, the J gene TRBJ2-5; TRBD1 matches at 8 bases. Per the germline V gene, CDR1 is SGHAT and CDR2 is FQNNGV. This CDR3 comprises 14 residues. Unmatched junction bases numbered 3, after V lost 5 bases and J lost 1 base. The CDR3 DNA reads TGTGCCAGCAGCCCAACAGGGGGCCAAGAGACCCAGTACTTC. It encodes CASSPTGGQETQYF.

The gene calls are TRBV5-1 and TRBJ2-2; D call uncertain. The CDR3 length is 15 residues. V was trimmed by 0 bases and J by 4 bases, leaving 10 bases between them. The germline V gene has CDR1 SGHRS and CDR2 YFSETQ. The CDR3 loop reads CASSLAGPPTGELFF. The CDR3 coding sequence is TGCGCCAGCAGCTTGGCGGGCCCCCCCACCGGGGAGCTGTTTTTT.

V usage is TRBV5-4 and J usage is TRBJ1-3; D possibly corresponds to TRBD1 (5 bases). The V gene lost 0 bases and the J gene lost 0 bases, with 16 bases spanning the gap. CDR1 and CDR2 (germline): SGHNT, YYREEE (reference sequence). This CDR3 is 18 amino acids long. The CDR3 DNA reads as TGTGCCAGCAGCTTGGCCGACAGAGCCACCTTCTCTGGAAACACCATATATTTT. Its protein product is CASSLADRATFSGNTIYF.

The chain combines TRBV5-6 with TRBJ1-5; D might be TRBD1 (6 bases). The length of the CDR3 is 14 residues. V lost 3 bases and J lost 7, with 14 bases in between. The germline V gene encodes CDR1 SGHDT and CDR2 YYEEEE. The CDR3 region has the DNA TGTGCCAGCAGCTCACAGGGTTCTTTGCAGCCCCAGCATTTT. Protein: CASSSQGSLQPQHF.

On this clone itself: This likely comes from a read error, as the CDR3 has no conserved phenylalanine or tryptophan at its end. It is unclear where the CDR3 begins or ends on the DNA, so no DNA is shown, and the CDR3 is as TCRdb lists it. Here the CDR3 reads CASSLGSGPRAL. The rearrangement links TRBV7-9 to TRBJ1-2. Germline V gene sequence: CDR1 SEHNR, CDR2 FQNEAQ (reference sequence). The CDR3 adds up to 12 amino acids, both ends counted.

J is TRBJ2-4 and V is TRBV7-8; D possibly corresponds to TRBD2 (5 bases). Germline CDR1 is SGHVS and CDR2 is FQNEAQ. Trimming took 3 bases from V and 1 from J, leaving 10 bases between them. CDR3 size: 15 residues. As DNA, the CDR3 is TGTGCCAGCAGCTTGACGGGATCTGCCAAAAACATTCAGTACTTC. Encoded protein: CASSLTGSAKNIQYF.

V gene TRBV27 combines with J gene TRBJ1-1; 8 nucleotides line up with TRBD1. Looked up from germline, CDR1 is MNHEY and CDR2 is SMNVEV (reference sequence). V lost 3 bases and J lost 4; bases outside the gene matches: 4. This CDR3 spans 14 amino acids. CDR3 sequence (DNA): TGTGCCAGCAGTTTTACAGGGGGGGCCACTGAAGCTTTCTTT. Amino acids: CASSFTGGATEAFF.

This clone appeared once. The chain recombines TRBV20-1 with TRBJ2-5; D remains ambiguous. The CDR3 spans 10 residues. Germline V gene sequence: CDR1 DFQATT, CDR2 SNEGSKA (reference sequence). V gave up 5 bases and J gave up 2 bases, with 3 bases separating them. The CDR3 here is CSAEQETQYF. In DNA form, the CDR3 reads TGCAGTGCTGAACAAGAGACCCAGTACTTC.